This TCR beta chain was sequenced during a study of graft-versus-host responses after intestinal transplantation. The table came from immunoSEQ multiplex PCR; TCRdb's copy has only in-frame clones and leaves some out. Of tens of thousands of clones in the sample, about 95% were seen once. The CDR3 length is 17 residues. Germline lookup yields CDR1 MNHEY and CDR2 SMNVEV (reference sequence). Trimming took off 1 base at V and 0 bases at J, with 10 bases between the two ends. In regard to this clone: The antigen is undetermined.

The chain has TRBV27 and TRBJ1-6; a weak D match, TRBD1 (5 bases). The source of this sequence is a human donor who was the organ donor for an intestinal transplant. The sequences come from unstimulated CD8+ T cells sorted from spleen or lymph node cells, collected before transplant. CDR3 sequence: CASSLYVGGSYNSPLHF. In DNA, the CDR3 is TGTGCCAGCAGTTTATACGTTGGGGGCTCCTATAATTCACCCCTCCACTTT.